Below, 16 T cell receptor beta chains from the same sample are listed, as sequenced in a study of T cells in Graves' hyperthyroidism and ophthalmopathy. There were TCR beta CDR3 regions amplified from RNA transcripts. The TCR CDR3 was amplified in a first-round RT-PCR using the HTBI primer set. TCRdb analysed the multiplex PCR reads with MiXCR anew, one entry per CDR3 protein. Among about 840,000 distinct CDR3 sequences listed, approximately 40% were seen once. The specimen was blood. Source of these receptors: a man aged 18 to 29 with Graves' hyperthyroidism.

Only a few counts were recorded for this clonotype. The V call is TRBV11-3, the J call TRBJ2-7, with no clear D. With 7 bases removed from V and 5 bases from J, the gap between germline ends came to 6 bases. Germline V gives CDR1 SGHNT, CDR2 YENEEA. The CDR3 loop spans 10 amino acids. CDR3 sequence (DNA): TGTGCCAGCACCACGAACGAGCAGTACTTC. Its protein product is CASTTNEQYF. Full variable domain (remainder filled in from reference TRBV11-3 and TRBJ2-7): EAGVVQSPRYKIIEKKQPVAFWCNPISGHNTLYWYLQNLGQGPELLIRYENEEAVDDSQLPKDRFSAERLKGVDSTLKIQPAELGDSAVYLCASTTNEQYFGPGTRLTVT.

This chain joins TRBV7-9 and TRBJ2-5, with D tentatively TRBD2 (5 bases). V was shortened by 5 bases and J by 5 bases, with 12 bases between the two germline ends. From germline, CDR1 is SEHNR and CDR2 FQNEAQ (reference sequence). The CDR3 loop spans 13 amino acids. The CDR3 bases are TGTGCCAGCAGCGTATGGGGAGTGGAGACCCAGTACTTC. Residues: CASSVWGVETQYF.

The CDR3 region is CATSSQDYEQYF. As DNA, the CDR3 is TGTGCCACCAGCAGCCAAGACTACGAGCAGTACTTC. The V gene is TRBV15, the J gene TRBJ2-7; no definite D call. V dropped 3 bases and J dropped 3 bases, with 6 bases sitting between them. This CDR3 region has 12 residues. Germline CDR1 and CDR2: LNHNV and YYDKDF (reference sequence).

This clonotype was counted ten times or more. The chain joins TRBV3-1 to TRBJ1-2, with D unclear. Germline values: CDR1 LGHDT, CDR2 YNNKEL (reference sequence). The V end lost 3 bases, the J end lost 7 bases, and 9 bases lay between the germline ends. The CDR3 length is 12 residues. Here the CDR3 DNA reads TGTGCCAGCAGCCACACAGACCGTGGCTACACCTTC. Its protein is CASSHTDRGYTF.

V is TRBV29-1 and J is TRBJ1-2; no reliable D call. Germline values: CDR1 SQVTM, CDR2 ANQGSEA. Trimming cost V 8 bases and J 5 bases, with 15 bases left between them. The length of the CDR3 is 12 residues. In DNA, the CDR3 is TGCAGCTTTGGGCCAGGCCATTATGGCTACACCTTC. Its translation is CSFGPGHYGYTF.

The chain employs TRBV7-8 and TRBJ2-2; 11 nucleotides match TRBD2. The CDR3 totals 16 residues. Germline trimming cut 1 base from V and 7 bases from J; bases unmatched to any gene: 5. Germline V gives CDR1 SGHVS, CDR2 FQNEAQ. The CDR3 DNA reads as TGTGCCAGCAGCTTAGAACTAGCGGGAGCGGTCGGGGAGCTGTTTTTT. Protein product: CASSLELAGAVGELFF.

This clonotype was seen repeatedly, ten times or more. The chain uses TRBV20-1 and TRBJ1-1; D is unresolved. V lost 3 bases to trimming and J lost 4 bases, with 9 bases between them. The CDR3 covers 12 residues. Looked up from germline, CDR1 is DFQATT and CDR2 is SNEGSKA (reference sequence). CDR3 amino acids: CSAREWGTEAFF. Written as DNA, the CDR3 is TGCAGTGCTAGGGAATGGGGCACTGAAGCTTTCTTT.

The chain carries TRBV6-2 or TRBV6-3 and TRBJ2-5, with no clear D. Germline-derived CDR1 and CDR2 are MNHEY and SVGEGT. V was clipped by 7 bases and J by 1 base, with 10 bases between them. The CDR3 totals 13 residues. CDR3 amino acids: CASNLLVQETQYF. CDR3 in DNA: TGTGCCAGCAACCTCCTCGTCCAAGAGACCCAGTACTTC.

This clonotype was seen at least ten times. At one end, the junction sequence differs from germline, possibly due to a read error. The chain combines TRBV7-7 with TRBJ2-7; no reliable D call. The CDR3 spans 13 residues. The germline gives CDR1 SSHAT, CDR2 FNYEAQ (reference sequence). The CDR3 DNA sequence: TGTGCTAGCAGCTTGGGCCCCGCTGGAGAGCAGTACTTC. Its translation is CASSLGPAGEQYF.

This clonotype was counted a few times. This rearrangement joins TRBV5-1 to TRBJ2-2, with 7 bases lining up with TRBD1. Germline-derived CDR1 and CDR2 are SGHRS and YFSETQ. The CDR3 contains 16 residues. V was clipped by 7 bases and J by 3 bases; unmatched bases: 12. The CDR3 DNA reads as TGCGCCAGCTCCAGATGGAGGACAGGAGACACCGGGGAGCTGTTTTTT. This translates into CASSRWRTGDTGELFF.

V usage is TRBV2 and J usage is TRBJ1-1; D unclear. CDR1 and CDR2 from the germline V gene are SNHLY and FYNNEI. CDR3 size: 11 residues. Trimming took 5 bases from V and 11 from J, leaving 12 bases between them. The chain's CDR3 is CASSQQLRAFF. The CDR3 bases are TGTGCCAGCAGTCAACAATTGAGGGCTTTCTTT.

The chain is built from TRBV10-3 and TRBJ1-5; D is perhaps TRBD1 (5 bases). The germline V gene has CDR1 ENHRY and CDR2 SYGVKD. Trimming shortened V by 10 bases and J by 6 bases, and 16 bases separated the two germline ends. The CDR3 has 13 residues. The DNA of the CDR3 is TGTGCCAGCAGCTACGATGGGGGTCAGCCCCAGCATTTT. Its protein is CASSYDGGQPQHF.

Concerning this clonotype: At one end the junction does not follow the germline gene, possibly because of a read error. The chain is built from TRBV5-1 and TRBJ1-1; maybe TRBD1 (5 bases). CDR3 length: 14 residues. Germline CDR1 and CDR2: SGHRS and YFSETQ. CDR3: CASSLEGEWGGLRF. CDR3 coding DNA: TGCGCCAGCAGCTTGGAAGGAGAATGGGGCGGTCTGAGGTTT.

There are a few counts of this clonotype. The chain couples TRBV20-1 to TRBJ2-5, with unresolved D. The CDR3 totals 15 residues. Germline V gene data show CDR1 as DFQATT and CDR2 as SNEGSKA (reference sequence). V dropped 3 bases and J dropped 4 bases, with 18 bases sitting between them. The CDR3 protein is CSAREGLAVPETQYF. For the CDR3, the DNA is TGCAGTGCTAGGGAAGGTTTAGCTGTTCCAGAGACCCAGTACTTC.

At least ten counts were recorded for this clonotype. The rearrangement joins TRBV7-9 to TRBJ1-2, with D hard to call. Per the germline V gene, CDR1 is SEHNR and CDR2 is FQNEAQ (reference sequence). The CDR3 sequence is 12 residues long. Trimming cost V 8 bases and J 8 bases, with 15 bases left between them. This CDR3 reads CASLSYGEGYTF. CDR3 coding DNA: TGTGCCAGCTTGAGCTACGGTGAGGGCTACACCTTC.

The V call is TRBV20-1, the J call TRBJ1-5; 7 positions match TRBD1. Trimming took 3 bases from V and 3 from J; bases not matched to a gene: 5. The CDR3 spans 14 residues. From germline, CDR1 is DFQATT and CDR2 SNEGSKA (reference sequence). CDR3 protein: CSASRGQTNQPQHF. CDR3 coding DNA: TGCAGTGCTAGCCGGGGACAGACCAATCAGCCCCAGCATTTT.